Here is one T cell receptor beta chain with its context. Clones were sequenced by immunoSEQ multiplex PCR, and TCRdb holds only the in-frame ones, with some missing. The sample records tens of thousands of clones, just over 85% being singletons. Germline V gene data show CDR1 as LNHDA and CDR2 as SQIVND (reference sequence). V gave up 5 bases and J gave up 7 bases; unmatched junction bases: 12. The CDR3 length is 15 residues. The data belong to a study of OX40 agonist ivuxolimab in advanced cancers. Study background: People in dose escalation had one of these cancers: hepatocellular carcinoma, melanoma, renal cell or head and neck cancer.

The sample consisted of CD4+ or CD8+ T cells sorted from blood, taken in a trial of the OX40 agonist ivuxolimab. The chain combines TRBV19 with TRBJ2-7; 9 bases are a match to TRBD1. This TCR came from an adult with an advanced solid tumor such as melanoma, head and neck, liver or kidney cancer. The CDR3 is CASSSPGQGIGEQYF. The DNA for the CDR3 is TGTGCCAGTAGTTCTCCGGGACAGGGTATAGGTGAGCAGTACTTC.